This T cell receptor (beta chain) was captured by sequencing in a study of identical twins. With respect to this clonotype: Its cognate antigen is unknown.

The germline CDR1 and CDR2 sequences are SGHRS and YFSETQ. Trimming shortened V by 3 bases and J by 10 bases, and 14 bases separated the two germline ends. The CDR3 contains 13 residues. Whole-study results and caveats: There was more out-of-frame TCR alpha sharing in monozygotic twins than models estimated.

From the 5' RACE reads, TCRdb called clonotypes with MiXCR, one entry per CDR3 protein. The sample includes about 890,000 distinct CDR3 sequences, around 12% of them seen just once. The data were also submitted as part of a second study, on yellow fever vaccine responses in identical twins. From that paper: Vaccine T cell responses of twins reportedly seemed partly convergent and partly personalized.

This TCR came from a woman between 18 and 29 years old in good health. The chain carries TRBV5-1 and TRBJ2-1, with D unclear. The sample taken for sequencing was PBMCs. This CDR3 is CASSWADSTEQFF. Written as DNA, the CDR3 is TGCGCCAGCAGCTGGGCCGACTCTACGGAGCAGTTCTTC.